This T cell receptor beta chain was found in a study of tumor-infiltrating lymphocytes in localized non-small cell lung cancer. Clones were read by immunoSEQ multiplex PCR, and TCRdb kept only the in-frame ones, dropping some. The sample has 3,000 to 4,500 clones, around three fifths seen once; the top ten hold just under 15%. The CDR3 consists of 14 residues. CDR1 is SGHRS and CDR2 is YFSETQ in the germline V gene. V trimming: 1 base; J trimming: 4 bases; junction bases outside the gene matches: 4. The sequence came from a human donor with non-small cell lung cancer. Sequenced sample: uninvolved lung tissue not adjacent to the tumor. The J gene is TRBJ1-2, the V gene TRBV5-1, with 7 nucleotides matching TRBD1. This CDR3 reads CASSLSGQVYGYTF. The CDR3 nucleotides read TGCGCCAGCAGCTTGTCCGGACAGGTCTATGGCTACACCTTC. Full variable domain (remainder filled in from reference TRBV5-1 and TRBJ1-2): KAGVTQTPRYLIKTRGQQVTLSCSPISGHRSVSWYQQTPGQGLQFLFEYFSETQRNKGNFPGRFSGRQFSNSRSEMNVSTLELGDSALYLCASSLSGQVYGYTFGSGTRLTVV.